The 20 T cell receptor beta chains below were found in one sample sequenced in a study of shared clonotypes between healthy human individuals. Clones were read by immunoSEQ multiplex PCR, and TCRdb kept only the in-frame ones, dropping some. Of about 2.3 million clones listed, approximately 93% are singletons. Specimen: naive CD4+ T cells from PBMCs. This sample's subset: CD45RA+ positively selected. These receptors all stem from a young man in good health. Some clones in this sample may be carry-over from other donors' samples.

The rearrangement uses TRBV7-8 and TRBJ2-7, with TRBD1 as a possible D gene (5 bases). Trimming shortened V by 1 base and J by 0 bases, and 10 bases separated the two germline ends. This CDR3 comprises 15 residues. The germline gives CDR1 SGHVS, CDR2 FQNEAQ. The CDR3 bases are TGTGCCAGCAGCTTAGTGCTGGGGCTCTCCTACGAGCAGTACTTC. This gives the protein CASSLVLGLSYEQYF.

The V and J genes are TRBV2 and TRBJ2-4, with D unclear. CDR3 length: 12 residues. V was shortened by 4 bases and J by 7 bases, with 8 bases between the two germline ends. Germline V lookup: CDR1 SNHLY, CDR2 FYNNEI. The CDR3 reads CASSGQVNIQYF. CDR3 coding DNA: TGTGCCAGCAGTGGTCAGGTGAACATTCAGTACTTC.

The rearrangement uses TRBV28 and TRBJ1-2, with 7 positions matching TRBD1. The V segment lost 6 bases and the J segment 4 bases; nucleotides outside the gene matches: 5. The CDR3 sequence is 13 residues long. Looked up from germline, CDR1 is MDHEN and CDR2 is SYDVKM. CDR3 in amino acids: CASRGTVTYGYTF. The CDR3 bases are TGTGCCAGCAGAGGGACAGTCACCTATGGCTACACCTTC.

V gene TRBV27 combines with J gene TRBJ2-1, with 7 bases aligning to TRBD1. V dropped 6 bases and J dropped 0; count of bases not matched to a gene: 8. Germline V gene sequence: CDR1 MNHEY, CDR2 SMNVEV (reference sequence). The CDR3 is 16 residues long. The CDR3 is CASRMGQSSSYNEQFF. CDR3 bases: TGTGCCAGCAGGATGGGACAGTCCAGCTCCTACAATGAGCAGTTCTTC.

This clone appeared a single time. The V call is TRBV2, the J call TRBJ1-2; no clear D. This CDR3 is built from 13 residues. V was clipped by 4 bases and J by 4 bases, with 10 bases between them. Per the germline V gene, CDR1 is SNHLY and CDR2 is FYNNEI. CDR3 residues: CASSVRKSYGYTF. The CDR3 coding sequence is TGTGCCAGCAGTGTACGTAAGAGCTATGGCTACACCTTC.

The rearrangement joins TRBV28 to TRBJ2-1, with D unresolved. The CDR3 runs 13 residues. Germline loops: CDR1 MDHEN, CDR2 SYDVKM. V was clipped by 8 bases and J by 4 bases, with 12 bases between them. CDR3 loop: CASDIAGYNEQFF. The CDR3 DNA sequence: TGTGCCAGCGATATAGCAGGTTACAATGAGCAGTTCTTC.

This chain connects TRBV7-8 to TRBJ2-7; D could derive from TRBD1 or TRBD2 (6 bases each). CDR3 length: 16 amino acids. Germline CDR1 is SGHVS and CDR2 is FQNEAQ. Trimming pared 1 base from V and 4 bases from J, leaving 17 bases between. The CDR3 protein is CASSLVGAGSGYEQYF. The CDR3, as DNA: TGTGCCAGCAGCTTAGTGGGGGCGGGGTCCGGGTACGAGCAGTACTTC.

The genes are TRBV30 and TRBJ2-3; unclear D gene. With 3 bases removed from V and 2 bases from J, the gap between germline ends came to 6 bases. This CDR3 spans 12 amino acids. Germline values: CDR1 GTSNPN, CDR2 SVGIG (reference sequence). The CDR3 DNA sequence: TGTGCCTGGAGCTATAACACAGATACGCAGTATTTT. Translating gives CAWSYNTDTQYF.

The J gene is TRBJ1-1, the V gene TRBV5-6; D is possibly TRBD1 (5 bases). The germline gives CDR1 SGHDT, CDR2 YYEEEE. The germline V and J ends were trimmed by 2 bases and 4 bases, with 9 bases remaining between them. This CDR3 region has 13 residues. Written as DNA, the CDR3 is TGTGCCAGCAGCTTACAGGTTTCCACTGAAGCTTTCTTT. As protein: CASSLQVSTEAFF. The full variable domain, its missing parts supplied by reference TRBV5-6 and TRBJ1-1, is DAGVTQSPTHLIKTRGQQVTLRCSPKSGHDTVSWYQQALGQGPQFIFQYYEEEERQRGNFPDRFSGHQFPNYSSELNVNALLLGDSALYLCASSLQVSTEAFFGQGTRLTVV.

The chain uses TRBV6-5 and TRBJ2-1; TRBD2 matches at 7 bases. The CDR3 consists of 14 residues. Germline values: CDR1 MNHEY, CDR2 SVGAGI. The ends lost 5 bases at V and 3 bases at J; junction bases unmatched: 4. CDR3 bases: TGTGCCAGCAGTGGCTGGACTAGCTACAATGAGCAGTTCTTC. Translated: CASSGWTSYNEQFF.

This rearrangement joins TRBV20-1 to TRBJ2-7; 10 bases are a match to TRBD1. This CDR3 contains 11 residues. V lost 8 bases and J lost 5; bases outside the gene matches: 3. Germline CDR1 is DFQATT and CDR2 is SNEGSKA (reference sequence). CDR3 sequence reads: CSSDRGHEQYF. The CDR3 DNA sequence: TGCAGTTCAGACAGGGGGCACGAGCAGTACTTC.

The rearrangement links TRBV6-1 to TRBJ1-2; 8 nucleotides match TRBD1. In germline, CDR1 is MNHNS, CDR2 SASEGT. The J segment lost 8 bases and the V segment lost 6 bases, leaving 11 bases of the junction unmatched. There are 14 residues in the CDR3. The CDR3 loop reads CASRDRDYLRGYTF. The CDR3 bases are TGTGCCAGCAGGGACAGGGATTATTTAAGGGGCTACACCTTC.

The chain links TRBV28 to TRBJ1-5, with 7 positions matching TRBD1. The germline V gene has CDR1 MDHEN and CDR2 SYDVKM. V trimming: 9 bases; J trimming: 7 bases; junction bases outside the gene matches: 12. CDR3 length: 14 residues. In nucleotides, the CDR3 is TGTGCCAGTTGGGCAGGGGGAGGCCGCCAGCCCCAGCATTTT. It is translated as CASWAGGGRQPQHF.

This clone was observed a single time. V is TRBV29-1 and J is TRBJ1-1, with 7 positions matching TRBD1. The CDR3 is 15 residues long. The V segment lost 4 bases and the J segment 1 base; nucleotides outside the gene matches: 9. CDR1 is SQVTM and CDR2 is ANQGSEA in the germline V gene. This CDR3 reads CSVVPQGRKNTEAFF. DNA of the CDR3: TGCAGCGTTGTCCCACAGGGGCGAAAGAACACTGAAGCTTTCTTT.

The CDR3 nucleotides are TGTGCCAGCAGACCGGAAGGCGGTGCGGTACAAGAGACCCAGTACTTC. Translated, it gives CASRPEGGAVQETQYF. The V and J genes are TRBV28 and TRBJ2-5; no clear D. The germline gives CDR1 MDHEN, CDR2 SYDVKM. The CDR3 length is 16 residues. V gave up 6 bases and J gave up 2 bases, with 19 bases separating them.

The genes are TRBV28 and TRBJ2-7, with 9 bases aligning to TRBD1. With V trimmed by 6 bases and J by 9 bases, 12 bases remained unmatched. Germline values: CDR1 MDHEN, CDR2 SYDVKM. CDR3 size: 14 residues. CDR3 coding DNA: TGTGCCAGCAGGCGGCCGGGACAGGGCCAAGGGCAGTACTTC. This translates into CASRRPGQGQGQYF.

The chain links TRBV5-1 to TRBJ1-2, with D possibly being TRBD1 (5 bases). CDR1 is SGHRS, CDR2 YFSETQ, per germline. Trimming took 3 bases from V and 2 from J, leaving 11 bases between them. There are 14 residues in the CDR3. The chain's CDR3 is CASSYGDGNYGYTF. Here the CDR3 DNA reads TGCGCCAGCAGCTATGGGGACGGAAACTATGGCTACACCTTC. Full variable domain (outside the CDR3, taken from reference TRBV5-1 and TRBJ1-2): KAGVTQTPRYLIKTRGQQVTLSCSPISGHRSVSWYQQTPGQGLQFLFEYFSETQRNKGNFPGRFSGRQFSNSRSEMNVSTLELGDSALYLCASSYGDGNYGYTFGSGTRLTVV.

The V call is TRBV5-4, the J call TRBJ1-4; D might be TRBD1 (5 bases). The V gene lost 0 bases and the J gene lost 10 bases, with 13 bases spanning the gap. Per the germline V gene, CDR1 is SGHNT and CDR2 is YYREEE (reference sequence). This CDR3 has 14 amino acids. CDR3 sequence reads: CASSLGQHYGKLFF. For the CDR3, the DNA is TGTGCCAGCAGCTTGGGACAGCATTATGGAAAACTGTTTTTT. The whole variable domain, filled in from reference TRBV5-4 and TRBJ1-4, reads ETGVTQSPTHLIKTRGQQVTLRCSSQSGHNTVSWYQQALGQGPQFIFQYYREEENGRGNFPPRFSGLQFPNYSSELNVNALELDDSALYLCASSLGQHYGKLFFGSGTQLSVL.

The CDR3 region is CASSQERYPRGGRLGEQFF. DNA for the CDR3: TGTGCCAGCAGCCAAGAACGATACCCCCGGGGCGGGAGGTTAGGTGAGCAGTTCTTC. The gene calls are TRBV14 and TRBJ2-1, with 8 nucleotides matching TRBD2. The ends lost 0 bases at V and 9 bases at J; junction bases unmatched: 19. Germline CDR1 SGHDN, CDR2 FVKESK. This CDR3 has 19 amino acids.

The chain uses TRBV28 and TRBJ2-5, with 9 bases matching TRBD2. The germline V gene has CDR1 MDHEN and CDR2 SYDVKM. The CDR3 has 17 residues. V dropped 5 bases and J dropped 3; count of bases not matched to a gene: 13. CDR3 amino acids: CASSPGLTSGTKETQYF. In DNA form, the CDR3 reads TGTGCCAGCAGTCCAGGGTTGACTAGCGGTACAAAAGAGACCCAGTACTTC. The full variable domain, with the rest looked up from reference TRBV28 and TRBJ2-5, is DVKVTQSSRYLVKRTGEKVFLECVQDMDHENMFWYRQDPGLGLRLIYFSYDVKMKEKGDIPEGYSVSREKKERFSLILESASTNQTSMYLCASSPGLTSGTKETQYFGPGTRLLVL.